These 12 T cell receptor beta chains originate from one sample sequenced in a study of T cells in women clearing cervical HPV infection. Profiling relied on immunoSEQ multiplex PCR, and the TCRdb table lists in-frame clones only, not all of them. Recorded for this sample: about 40,000 clones. Input material: blood buffy coat. All receptors derive from a woman between 18 and 69 years old with a cervical HPV16 infection that either progressed to CIN3+ or cleared (not recorded which).

In the case of this clone: The read terminates 3 residues before the CDR3 end, so the remaining end is supplied by the germline J gene. The V gene is TRBV18, the J gene TRBJ2-2; 7 bases map to TRBD2. Germline values: CDR1 KGHSH, CDR2 LQKENI. This CDR3 region has 19 residues. V lost 5 bases, J lost 6 bases, and 21 bases stayed unmatched. CDR3: CASSSKPFSGLDPSGELFF. CDR3 DNA, as far as it was read: TGTGCCAGCTCATCTAAGCCTTTCTCAGGACTAGACCCCTCCGGGGAG.

A word on this clone: The read gets to within 3 residues of the CDR3 end, and the germline J gene fills in the rest. The gene calls are TRBV13 and TRBJ2-7; weak D call: TRBD2 (7 bases). Germline V gene lookup returns CDR1 PRHDT and CDR2 FYEKMQ (reference sequence). CDR3 size: 13 residues. V lost 1 base, J lost 6 bases, and 10 bases lay in between. The CDR3 sequence: CASSLAGGAEQYF. The CDR3 DNA, read in part, is TGTGCCAGCAGCTTAGCGGGGGGCGCCGAG.

A note on this clone: The read is 3 residues too short to cover the CDR3 end, so that end is filled in from the germline J gene. This chain uses TRBV4-2 with TRBJ2-1; 14 positions agree with TRBD2. Germline values: CDR1 LGHNA, CDR2 YNFKEQ. This CDR3 spans 18 amino acids. The V segment lost 4 bases and the J segment 0 bases; nucleotides outside the gene matches: 5. CDR3 DNA, as far as it was read: TGTGCCAGCAGCCCCTGGACTAGCGGGGGGAGCTCCTACAATGAG. This codes for CASSPWTSGGSSYNE. In full, the CDR3 reads CASSPWTSGGSSYNEQFF.

Remarks on this clone: The read terminates 3 residues before the CDR3 end, so the remaining end is supplied by the germline J gene. The chain carries TRBV5-1 and TRBJ2-5, with D perhaps matching TRBD2 (6 bases). CDR3 size: 15 residues. Germline loops: CDR1 SGHRS, CDR2 YFSETQ. V shed 7 bases and J shed 3 bases, with 19 bases lying between them. CDR3 DNA (partial): TGCGCCAGCCGCCTCCGGGGGAGTAACGAAGAGACC. This sequence encodes CASRLRGSNEET. From start to end, the CDR3 is CASRLRGSNEETQYF.

Here the CDR3 reads CSASQGSRSYGYTF. The DNA read from the CDR3 is TGCAGTGCTAGCCAGGGGAGTCGGAGCTATGGC. The chain couples TRBV20-1 to TRBJ1-2; D possibly corresponds to TRBD1 (6 bases). The CDR3 is cut off 3 residues early in the read; its end comes from the germline J gene. V lost 3 bases and J lost 4, with 15 bases in between. The CDR3 is 14 amino acids. Germline-derived CDR1 and CDR2 are DFQATT and SNEGSKA (reference sequence).

A remark on this clone: The observed sequence ends 3 residues before the CDR3 terminus, with the missing tail filled in from the germline J gene. V is TRBV7-6 and J is TRBJ2-1; 8 positions match TRBD1. After removal of 3 bases from V and 9 bases from J, the junction contained 1 base not matched to a gene. Germline values: CDR1 SGHVS, CDR2 FNYEAQ. The CDR3 runs to 12 residues. This CDR3 reads CASSFTGGEQFF. The CDR3 bases that were read are TGTGCCAGCAGCTTTACAGGGGGTGAG.

About this clone itself: The sequenced fragment ends 3 residues before the CDR3 boundary, so the rest is inferred from the germline J gene. V gene TRBV2 combines with J gene TRBJ2-1; 10 nucleotides line up with TRBD2. The CDR3 consists of 14 residues. Germline V gene data show CDR1 as SNHLY and CDR2 as FYNNEI. Trimming cost V 6 bases and J 6 bases; bases outside gene matches: 5. The part of the CDR3 DNA that was read is TGTGCCAGCAGGGCGGGACTAGCGATCAATGAG. Protein sequence: CASRAGLAINE. The entire CDR3 sequence reads CASRAGLAINEQFF.

Concerning this clone: Sequencing ends 3 residues short of the CDR3 end; the germline J gene provides the rest. The chain combines TRBV3-1 (or the pseudogene TRBV3-2) with TRBJ2-6, with D tentatively TRBD1 (7 bases). Germline V lookup: CDR1 LGHDT, CDR2 YNNKEL (reference sequence). The CDR3 spans 18 residues. The germline V and J ends were trimmed by 6 bases and 1 base, with 19 bases remaining between them. The sequenced part of the CDR3 DNA is TGTGCCAGCAGTCTCTTCAGGGGGGAAGTTTCTGGGGCCAACGTC. Its protein is CASSLFRGEVSGANV. The full-length CDR3 reads as CASSLFRGEVSGANVLTF.

Comments on this clone: The CDR3 end falls 3 residues outside the read, so it is completed with the germline J gene. V is TRBV20-1 and J is TRBJ1-1; TRBD1 might be the D (6 bases). This CDR3 is built from 14 residues. V was shortened by 4 bases and J by 2 bases, with 14 bases between the two germline ends. The V gene's germline CDR1 is DFQATT and CDR2 SNEGSKA (reference sequence). The CDR3 region is CSATPPDSNTEAFF. Partial CDR3 DNA: TGCAGTGCTACGCCCCCGGACAGCAACACTGAA.

Points on this clone: Sequencing ends 3 residues short of the CDR3 end; the germline J gene provides the rest. The chain joins TRBV5-8 to TRBJ1-2, with D possibly TRBD1 on 6 matching bases. The CDR3 covers 15 residues. Looked up from germline, CDR1 is SGHTS and CDR2 is YDEGEE. V was trimmed by 0 bases and J by 2 bases, leaving 11 bases between them. CDR3 bases read: TGTGCCAGCAGCTTGGGTGGACAGCGAAACTATGGC. Translated, it gives CASSLGGQRNYG. The whole CDR3 sequence reads CASSLGGQRNYGYTF.

Points on this clone: The observed sequence ends 3 residues before the CDR3 terminus, with the missing tail filled in from the germline J gene. This chain links TRBV5-1 with TRBJ2-2; TRBD2 matches 10 bases. J gave up 2 bases and V 2 bases, and 3 bases lay outside the gene matches. Germline CDR1 SGHRS, CDR2 YFSETQ. This CDR3 comprises 16 residues. CDR3 DNA, as far as it was read: TGCGCCAGCAGCTTTACTAGCGGGGCAAACACCGGGGAG. Translation: CASSFTSGANTGE. The CDR3 reads in full as CASSFTSGANTGELFF.

A remark on this clone: The read terminates 3 residues before the CDR3 end, so the remaining end is supplied by the germline J gene. The chain joins TRBV20-1 to TRBJ2-5; 11 bases line up with TRBD1. Germline values: CDR1 DFQATT, CDR2 SNEGSKA (reference sequence). V dropped 6 bases and J dropped 5; count of bases not matched to a gene: 8. This CDR3 is built from 14 residues. The sequenced CDR3 bases are TGCAGTGCGGAGAGGGACAGGGGGTTGGAGACC. Translation gives CSAERDRGLET. The whole CDR3 reads CSAERDRGLETQYF.